Below are 15 T cell receptor beta chains sequenced from a single sample in a study of CD8+ T cells in alopecia areata. The treatment: oral pan-JAK inhibitor, 5-10 mg twice daily. Alopecia areata patients had lesional scalp punch biopsies and peripheral blood taken from them. Extracted RNA was reverse transcribed, and the resulting cDNA served as sequencing template. Here immunoSEQ multiplex PCR was the method, and the copy in TCRdb shows in-frame clones only, minus some. The table lists about 13,000 clones, about 65% of them singletons. Here the sequenced sample was skin, taken at week 4, from a patient treated with tofacitinib. These receptors all stem from a human donor with alopecia areata.

V gene TRBV6-1 combines with J gene TRBJ2-1; D unresolved. Trimming shortened V by 3 bases and J by 5 bases, and 14 bases separated the two germline ends. Germline V CDR1 and CDR2: MNHNS, SASEGT. This CDR3 has 15 residues. The CDR3 nucleotides read TGTGCCAGCAGTGATCCGCCAGGACCCAACAATGAGCAGTTCTTC. It codes for CASSDPPGPNNEQFF.

The chain recombines TRBV4-3 with TRBJ2-7, with a weak D call TRBD1 (7 bases). The CDR3 is 14 amino acids. The V and J ends lost 0 bases and 7 bases respectively, with 13 bases between them. The germline V gene has CDR1 LGHNA and CDR2 YSLEER. CDR3: CASSQDRSGGEQYF. CDR3 nucleotide sequence: TGCGCCAGCAGCCAAGATCGCTCAGGGGGGGAGCAGTACTTC.

This chain joins TRBV4-3 and TRBJ2-3, with 10 bases matching TRBD2. There are 17 residues in the CDR3. J was trimmed by 0 bases and V by 1 base; bases with no gene match: 4. The germline V gene encodes CDR1 LGHNA and CDR2 YSLEER. CDR3 coding DNA: TGCGCCAGCAGCCAAGCAACTAGCGGGGTTAGCACAGATACGCAGTATTTT. Translation: CASSQATSGVSTDTQYF.

This clone was observed a few times. The gene calls are TRBV7-9 and TRBJ2-7; tentatively, D is TRBD1 (5 bases). Germline V CDR1 and CDR2: SEHNR, FQNEAQ (reference sequence). The CDR3 has 12 residues. V lost 5 bases and J 7 bases, leaving 12 bases between the germline ends. The CDR3 nucleotides read TGTGCCAGCAGCCGCCCCCCAGGGGAGCAGTACTTC. Translated, it gives CASSRPPGEQYF.

The chain recombines TRBV13 with TRBJ1-1; D is unresolved. Trimming stripped 2 bases from V and 11 bases from J, with 18 bases between. Germline V CDR1 and CDR2: PRHDT, FYEKMQ (reference sequence). The CDR3 contains 14 residues. CDR3 in amino acids: CASSLLGLGPLAFF. CDR3 sequence (DNA): TGTGCCAGCAGCTTACTCGGGCTTGGGCCGTTGGCTTTCTTT. Full variable domain (missing parts from reference TRBV13 and TRBJ1-1): AAGVIQSPRHLIKEKRETATLKCYPIPRHDTVYWYQQGPGQDPQFLISFYEKMQSDKGSIPDRFSAQQFSDYHSELNMSSLELGDSALYFCASSLLGLGPLAFFGQGTRLTVV.

This clone was seen a few times. The rearrangement links TRBV4-3 to TRBJ2-5; no clear D. Trimming stripped 0 bases from V and 5 bases from J, with 7 bases between. The CDR3 contains 13 residues. Germline V gene sequence: CDR1 LGHNA, CDR2 YSLEER. CDR3: CASSQDMRETQYF. The DNA of the CDR3 is TGCGCCAGCAGCCAAGATATGAGGGAGACCCAGTACTTC.

The gene calls are TRBV5-4 and TRBJ2-3; tentative D call: TRBD1 (5 bases). The end of the DNA is better explained by TRBJ1-5, so the J call may be wrong. This CDR3 has 16 residues. CDR1 SGHNT and CDR2 YYREEE come from the germline V gene (reference sequence). The CDR3 DNA follows: TGTGCCAGCAGCTTTCGTTTCAGCGGGGGGGGAGATACGCAGCATTTT. Translating it yields CASSFRFSGGGDTQHF.

The rearrangement links TRBV7-2 to TRBJ1-2; D not certain. Germline CDR1 reads SGHTA; CDR2 reads FQGNSA. CDR3 length equals 10 residues. V was trimmed by 4 bases and J by 7 bases, leaving 4 bases between them. CDR3 nucleotides: TGTGCCAGCAGCTCCGGTGGCTACACCTTC. It codes for CASSSGGYTF. The full variable domain, completed using reference TRBV7-2 and TRBJ1-2, is GAGVSQSPSNKVTEKGKDVELRCDPISGHTALYWYRQSLGQGLEFLIYFQGNSAPDKSGLPSDRFSAERTGGSVSTLTIQRTQQEDSAVYLCASSSGGYTFGSGTRLTVV.

The chain couples TRBV15 to TRBJ1-5; D unclear. The CDR3 sequence is 14 residues long. V gave up 1 base and J gave up 6 bases, with 10 bases separating them. The germline V gene has CDR1 LNHNV and CDR2 YYDKDF (reference sequence). The CDR3 DNA reads TGTGCCACCAGCAGAGGGCAGGTCGGTCAGCCCCAGCATTTT. This translates into CATSRGQVGQPQHF.

About this clone: At the DNA level, this CDR3 is encoded by other sequences in the same sample as well. The rearrangement uses TRBV5-1 and TRBJ1-2, with 8 bases matching TRBD1. The germline V gene encodes CDR1 SGHRS and CDR2 YFSETQ. Losses at the gene ends were 5 bases for V and 8 bases for J; bases not matched to a gene: 8. The CDR3 has 13 residues. As DNA, the CDR3 is TGCGCCAGCAGTTTCGGACAGGGCGGCGGCTACACCTTC. As protein: CASSFGQGGGYTF.

This chain joins TRBV6-1 and TRBJ2-7; no reliable D call. V gave up 10 bases and J gave up 2 bases, with 12 bases separating them. The germline V gene encodes CDR1 MNHNS and CDR2 SASEGT. CDR3 length equals 12 residues. The CDR3 DNA reads as TGTGCCACCCAGGACGCGACCTACGAGCAGTACTTC. Translated: CATQDATYEQYF.

This clone appeared once. V gene TRBV4-3 combines with J gene TRBJ2-1; D remains unclear. V lost 0 bases and J 2 bases, leaving 8 bases between the germline ends. From germline, CDR1 is LGHNA and CDR2 YSLEER. This CDR3 comprises 15 residues. CDR3 region: CASSQDDEPYNEQFF. In DNA, the CDR3 is TGCGCCAGCAGCCAAGATGATGAACCCTACAATGAGCAGTTCTTC.

This clone has a single count. V gene TRBV2 combines with J gene TRBJ1-1, with a tentative D call TRBD1 (5 bases). Deletions cut 3 bases from V and 12 bases from J, with 17 bases between. The germline gives CDR1 SNHLY, CDR2 FYNNEI. This CDR3 comprises 13 residues. CDR3 protein: CASSDLGGARTFF. CDR3 nucleotide sequence: TGTGCCAGCAGTGATCTAGGTGGGGCTCGAACTTTCTTT.

The V gene is TRBV4-3, the J gene TRBJ2-7, with 12 bases identical to TRBD2. The CDR3 sequence is 18 residues long. Germline lookup yields CDR1 LGHNA and CDR2 YSLEER. J gave up 0 bases and V 1 base, and 7 bases lay outside the gene matches. CDR3: CASSQAPASGGVSYEQYF. The CDR3 DNA reads TGCGCCAGCAGCCAAGCCCCGGCTAGCGGGGGGGTCTCCTACGAGCAGTACTTC.

In DNA, the CDR3 is TGTGCCAGTTCAGATGGTGGGGGGGCTGAAGCTTTCTTT. The encoded protein is CASSDGGGAEAFF. The rearrangement joins TRBV6-6 to TRBJ1-1, with D tentatively TRBD1 (5 bases). V was pared by 9 bases and J by 6 bases, with 17 bases between. This CDR3 is built from 13 residues. Germline V gives CDR1 MNHNY, CDR2 SVGAGI (reference sequence).